The 2 T cell receptor beta chains below all came from one sample that was sequenced in a study of Ad26.COV2.S vaccination and SARS-CoV-2 variants (dated by TCRdb to the early 2020s). The library was made by the immunoSEQ multiplex PCR assay. TCRdb stores this immuneACCESS table with in-frame sequences only. Part of the clones is absent; in the studies checked, under half of the shortfall reflects unresolved V genes, and no reason is known for the rest. The sample profile shows over 400,000 clones; about 90% of them were found once. Jointly, the top ten make up about 1.7% of the sample. The treatment or condition label of this sample denotes: around 19 received Ad26.COV2.S at low or high dose, single or two shots; several received placebo; per-sample allocation not given. Repertoires of vaccine and placebo recipients were sequenced from samples taken on day 63 after the first injection. Here the sequenced sample was peripheral blood, taken in a trial of Ad26.COV2.S vaccine versus placebo. Source of these receptors: a person between 18 and 65 years old who received the Ad26.COV2.S COVID-19 vaccine or a placebo.

V gene TRBV28 combines with J gene TRBJ2-5; D may match TRBD1 or TRBD2 (5 bases each). From germline, CDR1 is MDHEN and CDR2 SYDVKM. The CDR3 totals 16 residues. V lost 6 bases to trimming and J lost 6 bases, with 23 bases between them. This CDR3 is CASRSNPGPTDQTQYF. The CDR3 DNA follows: TGTGCCAGCAGAAGCAACCCGGGACCAACGGATCAGACCCAGTACTTC.

The V gene is TRBV7-9, the J gene TRBJ2-5, with 7 bases lining up with TRBD1. This CDR3 is built from 17 residues. Germline lookup yields CDR1 SEHNR and CDR2 FQNEAQ (reference sequence). With V trimmed by 1 base and J by 1 base, 9 bases remained unmatched. CDR3 bases: TGTGCCAGCAGCTTAGAAATAGGGGGACAGCCCCAAGAGACCCAGTACTTC. Protein sequence: CASSLEIGGQPQETQYF. The variable domain in full, with the rest retrieved from reference TRBV7-9 and TRBJ2-5, is DTGVSQNPRHKITKRGQNVTFRCDPISEHNRLYWYRQTLGQGPEFLTYFQNEAQLEKSRLLSDRFSAERPKGSFSTLEIQRTEQGDSAMYLCASSLEIGGQPQETQYFGPGTRLLVL.